Listed below are T cell receptor beta chains from one sample, sequenced in a study of blood T cell repertoires in COVID-19. Profiling relied on immunoSEQ multiplex PCR, and the TCRdb table lists in-frame clones only, not all of them. The sample contains approximately 110,000 clones, 85% to 90% of which appear only once. The sequenced material came from peripheral blood. The receptors shown here come from a woman aged 55-70 years with COVID-19, enrolled during active disease. Each CDR3 is given with its conserved first and last residue. The D gene is left open where the match is weak. A row's size may be missing; if present it is once, few, many or a size class.

>TRBV4-2|TRBJ2-7|-|-|14
TGTGCCAGCAGCCAAGTCGACAGAAGCTACGAGCAGTACTTC
CASSQVDRSYEQYF
>TRBV6-2/TRBV6-3|TRBJ1-2|once|-|15
TGTGCCAGCAACCCCATAAGAGGGTTTAACTATGGCTACACCTTC
CASNPIRGFNYGYTF
>TRBV10-3|TRBJ1-2|-|TRBD1|13
TGTGCCATCGGGCAGGGGGATCGAAGTGGCTACACCTTC
CAIGQGDRSGYTF
>TRBV2|TRBJ1-1|-|-|14
TGTGCCAGCAGAGCTACAGGAGTCGCCACTGAAGCTTTCTTT
CASRATGVATEAFF
>TRBV6-5|TRBJ1-5|-|-|15
TGTGCCAGCAGCGCAGACAGGTTAAGCAATCAGCCCCAGCATTTT
CASSADRLSNQPQHF
>TRBV6-6|TRBJ1-3|-|-|12
TGTGCCGGCGGGACGTTTGGAAACACCATATATTTT
CAGGTFGNTIYF
>TRBV3-1/TRBV3-2|TRBJ1-1|-|-|15
TGTGCCAGCAGCCAAGATCTTGTGAGGAACACTGAAGCTTTCTTT
CASSQDLVRNTEAFF
>TRBV12-3/TRBV12-4|TRBJ2-5|-|-|13
TGTGCCAGCAGTTTTGGCAGGGGGGAAACCCAGTACTTC
CASSFGRGETQYF
>TRBV5-1|TRBJ2-7|-|-|15
TGCGCCAGCAGCTTGGGCGGCCCCAGCTCCTACGAGCAGTACTTC
CASSLGGPSSYEQYF
>TRBV7-7|TRBJ2-1|-|TRBD1|15
TGTGCTAGCAGCCGAGACAGGGGGGGCCACAATGAGCAGTTCTTC
CASSRDRGGHNEQFF
>TRBV12-3/TRBV12-4|TRBJ2-7|-|-|13
TGTGCCAGCAGCCTTCAACAGGGCTACGAGCAGTACTTC
CASSLQQGYEQYF
>TRBV2|TRBJ2-5|-|-|17
TGTGCCAGCAGCGGATTAAACGCTGACCACACGGGAGAGACCCAGTACTTC
CASSGLNADHTGETQYF
>TRBV20-1|TRBJ2-3|-|-|11
TGCAGTGCTAGACTTACAGATACGCAGTATTTT
CSARLTDTQYF
>TRBV5-1|TRBJ1-1|-|-|16
TGCGCCAGCAGCCCTCCCTCGGGGGGGAAGGGGACTGAAGCTTTCTTT
CASSPPSGGKGTEAFF
>TRBV6-6|TRBJ2-2|large|TRBD1|16
TGTGCCAGCAGGGATGGGACAGGGGGCGCCGCCGGGGAGCTGTTTTTT
CASRDGTGGAAGELFF
>TRBV3-1/TRBV3-2|TRBJ1-2|-|-|15
TGTGCCAGCAGCCATCTCCGGGACACTAACTATGGCTACACCTTC
CASSHLRDTNYGYTF
>TRBV2|TRBJ2-2|-|TRBD2|15
TGTGCCAGCACTGGAGCGGGGGGGGTTACCGGGGAGCTGTTTTTT
CASTGAGGVTGELFF
>TRBV13|TRBJ2-1|-|TRBD2|18
TGTGCCAGCAGCTTAGTGTTCAGTATTGCGGGGGGGCCAGTCGAGCAGTTCTTC
CASSLVFSIAGGPVEQFF
>TRBV5-6|TRBJ2-5|-|TRBD1|15
TGTGCCAGCAGCTCTGGACAGGGGGCGAGAGAGACCCAGTACTTC
CASSSGQGARETQYF